This T cell receptor (beta chain) came from a study of T cells in localized non-small cell lung cancer. This CDR3 has 12 residues. The V end lost 4 bases, the J end lost 4 bases, and 5 bases lay between the germline ends. Germline assignment: CDR1 SNHLY and CDR2 FYNNEI. Study results and limitations: A raised T cell density in blood coincided with lengthier overall survival. In uninvolved adjacent lung, T cell clonality reached its highest value, exceeding tumor. Researchers found a median around 50 of the top 100 tumor clones in adjacent lung.

The method was immunoSEQ multiplex PCR; TCRdb's version includes in-frame clones alone and lacks a portion of them. The table records about 1,600 clones, approximately 25% of them present only once. By sample fraction, this clone is medium-sized. The antigen remains undetermined. The chain uses TRBV2 and TRBJ1-5, with D uncertain. This sequence originates from an older female donor with stage II lung adenocarcinoma. The sample consisted of lung tumor tissue, taken before any cancer treatment. The CDR3: CASSGGNQPQHF. DNA for the CDR3: TGTGCCAGCAGTGGTGGAAATCAGCCCCAGCATTTT.